The clone carrying this TCR beta chain showed up just a few times. TCRdb re-called the PCR reads with MiXCR, one entry per CDR3 protein. The data hold over 85,000 distinct CDR3 sequences, with about a third observed a single time. The record originates from a study of molecular identifiers for immune sequencing clone quantification. Material for sequencing was naive CD8+ T cells from blood, with Jurkat cell RNA spiked in. Described subset: FACS-sorted CD8+CD4-CCR7+CD45RA+ naive T cells. This clonotype was obtained from a human donor in good health. Some libraries in this study had Jurkat cell RNA spiked in.

Here the CDR3 DNA reads TGTGCCAGCTCCATCGGGCAGGGGTCCTACGAGCAGTACTTC. Its translation is CASSIGQGSYEQYF. This chain uses TRBV18 with TRBJ2-7; tentatively, D is TRBD1 (6 bases). V was clipped by 6 bases and J by 1 base, with 13 bases between them. Germline assignment: CDR1 KGHSH and CDR2 LQKENI. The CDR3 runs 14 residues.